This T cell receptor (beta chain) appears in the sequencing data of a study of circulating and synovial CD4+ cells in juvenile arthritis. Notes on the study in general: Deeper sequencing increased measured overlap with synovial clonotypes. CPL versus bulk CD4 samples: T cell genome counts differed by at least an order of magnitude.

About this clone itself: The antigen remains unidentified.

Trimming pared 4 bases from V and 3 bases from J, leaving 23 bases between. The CDR3 is 18 amino acids. Germline loops: CDR1 SGHTS, CDR2 YDEGEE. Sequencing was performed with immunoSEQ multiplex PCR; in TCRdb, only in-frame clones are kept and a portion is missing. Of a few thousand clones listed, around 89% are singletons. This chain links TRBV5-8 with TRBJ1-3; D is unclear. This clonotype was obtained from a human donor with juvenile idiopathic arthritis. The specimen was HLA-DR+ CD4+ T cells from blood. The subset: circulating pathogenic-like lymphocytes, sorted as HLA-DR+CD14-CD3+CD4+CD25low/- blood T cells. DNA of the CDR3: TGTGCCAGCAGCATCGCGGCAGTCTCCATTTTTTATGGAAACACCATATATTTT. Amino acid sequence: CASSIAAVSIFYGNTIYF.